This T cell receptor (beta chain) was sequenced during a study of blood T cell repertoires in COVID-19 (dated by TCRdb to the early 2020s). Looking at the study overall: The collaborator samples originated in the United States, Italy and Spain and spanned the acute and convalescent phases of COVID-19. The samples were drawn from two sources: the first 160 participants of the ongoing ImmuneRACE study, and 1,254 subjects contributed by 6 global collaborators. Where available, HLA class I and class II types were taken from metadata supplied by the sample provider and were not determined by assay-based typing. A de-identified subject ID, COVID-19 status, age in years and sex were almost always included in the sample metadata. The material from the prospective study consisted of cDNA or gDNA derived from T cells, B-cell-depleted T cells, or PBMCs. The repertoires were released in a freely available public database meant as a resource for research on the immune response to SARS-CoV-2. Deeply sampled blood TCRbeta repertoires from subjects exposed to, actively infected with, or recovered from COVID-19 were included in the dataset. Results the study describes overall, beyond this receptor: Clinical and demographic metadata were provided uncurated, with the amount varying by source and participant.

At the junction V is shortened by 7 bases and J by 5 bases; bases outside the gene matches: 12. CDR1 and CDR2 were assigned from the germline V gene as SGHRS and YFSETQ. The CDR3 measures 15 amino acids from cysteine to phenylalanine. CDR3 DNA only is kept here, 45 bases in frame from base 1. Collaborating institutions collected whole blood in K2EDTA tubes following their own protocols. For TCRbeta analysis, collaborators shipped samples in one of three forms: frozen whole blood, isolated PBMCs, or DNA extracted from either of those sample types. TCRbeta CDR3 regions were amplified from genomic DNA by means of the immunoSEQ Assay, a bias-controlled multiplex PCR. As for the original processing: Within the assay, amplification of reference gene primers was used to estimate how many nucleated cells each sample contained. To quantify the absolute abundance of each unique TCRbeta CDR3 rearrangement, sequence reads were collapsed and filtered. For each sample, productive Simpson clonality was calculated by taking the square root of Simpson's diversity index across productive rearrangements. Not all clones reach the TCRdb copy of this immuneACCESS table, which keeps in-frame sequences only. Checked studies attribute under half of the gap to unresolved V genes and leave the rest unexplained. V and J calls and clone size are copied from that table; D and trimming were computed from the DNA. This sample comprises 55,000 to 75,000 clones, 82% of them detected only once. The ten largest clones capture roughly a sixth of the sample.

As to this clone: Its antigen has not been determined. There are no base qualities to consult, and no much larger clone falls within one base.

The V gene is TRBV5-1 and the J gene is TRBJ2-5, with TRBD1 matching 9 junction bases. Material: peripheral blood. The sequence was collected from a man older than 75 with active COVID-19. CDR3 loop: CASVGDRVREETQYF. DNA sequence: TGCGCCAGCGTAGGGGACAGGGTCAGAGAGGAGACCCAGTACTTC.